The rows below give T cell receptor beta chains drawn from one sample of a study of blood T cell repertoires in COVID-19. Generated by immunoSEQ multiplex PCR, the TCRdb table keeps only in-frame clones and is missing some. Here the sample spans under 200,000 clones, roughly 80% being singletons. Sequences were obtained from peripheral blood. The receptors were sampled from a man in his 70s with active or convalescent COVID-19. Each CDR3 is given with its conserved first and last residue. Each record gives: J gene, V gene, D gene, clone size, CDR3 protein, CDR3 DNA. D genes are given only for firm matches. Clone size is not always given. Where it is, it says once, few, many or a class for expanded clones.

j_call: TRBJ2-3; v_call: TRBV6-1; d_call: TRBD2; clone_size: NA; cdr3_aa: CASSGGAGLAGEGDTQYF; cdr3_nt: TGTGCCAGCAGTGGTGGGGCCGGGCTAGCGGGAGAGGGAGATACGCAGTATTTT
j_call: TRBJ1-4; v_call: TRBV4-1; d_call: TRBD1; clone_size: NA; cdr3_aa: CASSQDMGTGNEKLFF; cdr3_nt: TGCGCCAGCAGCCAAGATATGGGGACAGGAAATGAAAAACTGTTTTTT
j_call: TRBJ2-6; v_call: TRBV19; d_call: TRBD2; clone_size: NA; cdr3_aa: CASSGVHSGANVLTF; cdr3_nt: TGTGCCTCCAGCGGGGTTCACTCTGGGGCCAACGTCCTGACTTTC
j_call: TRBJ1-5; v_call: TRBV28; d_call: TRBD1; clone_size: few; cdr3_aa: CASSLPNRGDQPQHF; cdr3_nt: TGTGCCAGCAGTTTGCCGAACAGGGGTGACCAGCCCCAGCATTTT
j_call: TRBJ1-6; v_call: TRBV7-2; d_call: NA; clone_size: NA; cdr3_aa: CASSSWGRGGNSPLHF; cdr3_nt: TGTGCCAGCAGCTCCTGGGGCAGGGGCGGCAATTCACCCCTCCACTTT
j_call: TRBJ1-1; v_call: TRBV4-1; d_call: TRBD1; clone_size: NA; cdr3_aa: CASSQKAGTGVIYTEAFF; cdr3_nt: TGCGCCAGCAGCCAGAAGGCCGGGACAGGGGTAATCTACACTGAAGCTTTCTTT
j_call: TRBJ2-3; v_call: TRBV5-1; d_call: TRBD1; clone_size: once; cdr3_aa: CASSLDRPDTQYF; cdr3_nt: TGCGCCAGCAGCCTGGACAGGCCCGATACGCAGTATTTT
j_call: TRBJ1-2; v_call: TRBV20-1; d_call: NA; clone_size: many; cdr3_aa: CSASTGPGGYTF; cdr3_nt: TGCAGTGCAAGTACAGGACCCGGTGGCTACACCTTC
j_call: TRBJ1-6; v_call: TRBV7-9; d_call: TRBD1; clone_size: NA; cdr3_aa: CASSAAGTGNNSPLHF; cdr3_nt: TGTGCCAGCAGCGCTGCGGGGACAGGCAATAATTCACCCCTCCACTTT
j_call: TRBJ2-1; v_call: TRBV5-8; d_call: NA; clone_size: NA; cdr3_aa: CASSSYRNRGSLYNEQFF; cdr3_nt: TGTGCCAGCAGCTCGTACAGGAATCGGGGGAGCCTCTACAATGAGCAGTTCTTC
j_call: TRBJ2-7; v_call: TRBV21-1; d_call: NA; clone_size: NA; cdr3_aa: CASSKAGWDRGYEQYF; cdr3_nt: TGTGCCAGCAGCAAAGCTGGGTGGGACAGGGGTTACGAGCAGTACTTC
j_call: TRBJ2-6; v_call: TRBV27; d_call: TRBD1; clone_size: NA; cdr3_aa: CASSPAGQGARSGANVLTF; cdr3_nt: TGTGCCAGCAGTCCCGCGGGGCAGGGGGCTAGATCTGGGGCCAACGTCCTGACTTTC
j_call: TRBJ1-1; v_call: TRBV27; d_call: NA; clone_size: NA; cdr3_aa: CASSLGAGSWNTEAFF; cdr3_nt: TGTGCCAGCAGTTTAGGGGCAGGGTCCTGGAACACTGAAGCTTTCTTT
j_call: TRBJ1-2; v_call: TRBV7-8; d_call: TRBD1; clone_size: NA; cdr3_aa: CASSSGTGLGYTF; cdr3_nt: TGTGCCAGCAGCTCCGGGACAGGGCTAGGCTACACCTTC
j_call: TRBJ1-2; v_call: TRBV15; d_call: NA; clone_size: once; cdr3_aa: CATSRGNRFHGYTF; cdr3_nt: TGTGCCACCAGCAGAGGGAACAGGTTCCATGGCTACACCTTC
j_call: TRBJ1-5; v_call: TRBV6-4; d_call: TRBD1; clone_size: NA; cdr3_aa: CASSPGTGGNQPQHF; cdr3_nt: TGTGCCAGCAGCCCCGGGACAGGGGGCAATCAGCCCCAGCATTTT
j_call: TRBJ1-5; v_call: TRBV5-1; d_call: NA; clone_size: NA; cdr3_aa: CASSFGANQPQHF; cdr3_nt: TGCGCCAGCAGCTTCGGTGCCAATCAGCCCCAGCATTTT
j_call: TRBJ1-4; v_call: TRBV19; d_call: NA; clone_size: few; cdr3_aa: CASSERQPLELFF; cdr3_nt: TGTGCCAGTAGTGAGAGACAGCCTTTGGAACTGTTTTTT
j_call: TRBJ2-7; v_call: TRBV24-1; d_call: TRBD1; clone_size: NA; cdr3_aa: CATSRAGGSNEQYF; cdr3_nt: TGTGCCACCAGTAGAGCAGGGGGCTCCAACGAGCAGTACTTC
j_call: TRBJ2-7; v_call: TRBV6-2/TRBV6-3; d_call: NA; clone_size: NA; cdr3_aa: CASTPGPLFAAPYEQYF; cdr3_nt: TGTGCCAGCACCCCAGGCCCTTTGTTTGCGGCGCCCTACGAGCAGTACTTC
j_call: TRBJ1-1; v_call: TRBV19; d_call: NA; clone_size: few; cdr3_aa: CASSSRGFGNTEAFF; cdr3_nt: TGTGCCAGTAGTTCTAGGGGTTTTGGGAACACTGAAGCTTTCTTT
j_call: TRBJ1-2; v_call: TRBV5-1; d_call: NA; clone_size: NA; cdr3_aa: CASSATGRYNYGYTF; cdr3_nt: TGCGCCAGCAGCGCGACAGGCCGCTATAACTATGGCTACACCTTC
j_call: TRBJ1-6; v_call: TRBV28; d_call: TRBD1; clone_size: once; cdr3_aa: CASGRDRGHSPLHF; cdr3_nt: TGTGCCAGCGGGAGGGACAGGGGACATTCACCCCTCCACTTT
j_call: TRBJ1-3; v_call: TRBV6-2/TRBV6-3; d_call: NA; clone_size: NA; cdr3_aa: CASSPPGSSGRTIYF; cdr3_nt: TGTGCCAGCAGCCCACCGGGTAGCTCTGGAAGAACCATATATTTT
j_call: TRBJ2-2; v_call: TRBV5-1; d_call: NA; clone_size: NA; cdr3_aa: CASSPGQNTGELFF; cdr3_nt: TGCGCCAGCAGCCCGGGACAGAACACCGGGGAGCTGTTTTTT
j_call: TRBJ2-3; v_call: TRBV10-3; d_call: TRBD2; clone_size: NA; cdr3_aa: CAISRLATDTQYF; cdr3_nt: TGTGCCATCAGTCGACTAGCAACAGATACGCAGTATTTT
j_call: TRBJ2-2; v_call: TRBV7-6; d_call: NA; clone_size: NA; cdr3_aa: CASSLKSLSSPSGELFF; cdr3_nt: TGTGCCAGCAGCTTAAAATCTCTGTCTAGCCCTAGCGGGGAGCTGTTTTTT
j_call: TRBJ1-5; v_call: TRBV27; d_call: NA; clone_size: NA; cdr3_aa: CASSGRGQINQPQHF; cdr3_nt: TGTGCCAGCAGCGGTCGAGGACAGATCAATCAGCCCCAGCATTTT
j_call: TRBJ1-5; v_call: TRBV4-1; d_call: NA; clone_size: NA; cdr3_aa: CASSQNPDRHNQPQHF; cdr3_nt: TGCGCCAGCAGCCAAAACCCCGACAGACACAATCAGCCCCAGCATTTT
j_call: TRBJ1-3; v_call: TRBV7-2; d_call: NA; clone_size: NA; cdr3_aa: CASSPGLPSSGNTIYF; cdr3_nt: TGTGCCAGCAGCCCGGGACTCCCGAGCTCTGGAAACACCATATATTTT
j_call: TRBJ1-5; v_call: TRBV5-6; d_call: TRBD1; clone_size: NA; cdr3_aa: CASSQGDRDQPQHF; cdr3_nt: TGTGCCAGCAGCCAGGGGGACCGCGATCAGCCCCAGCATTTT
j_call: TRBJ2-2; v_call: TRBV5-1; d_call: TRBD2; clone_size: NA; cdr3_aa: CASSLGFSGSVQGELFF; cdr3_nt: TGCGCCAGCAGCTTGGGTTTTAGCGGGAGTGTCCAAGGGGAGCTGTTTTTT
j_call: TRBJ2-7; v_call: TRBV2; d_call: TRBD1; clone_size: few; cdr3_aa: CASTGQGTSYEQYF; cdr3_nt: TGTGCCAGCACCGGACAGGGTACCTCCTACGAGCAGTACTTC
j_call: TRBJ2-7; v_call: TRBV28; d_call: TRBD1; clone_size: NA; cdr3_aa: CASSFTATGTYEQYF; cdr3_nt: TGTGCCAGCAGTTTCACCGCGACAGGGACCTACGAGCAGTACTTC
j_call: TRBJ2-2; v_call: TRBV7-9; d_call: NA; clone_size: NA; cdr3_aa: CASTPPGLIGTGELFF; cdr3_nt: TGTGCCAGCACCCCGCCAGGACTAATCGGCACCGGGGAGCTGTTTTTT
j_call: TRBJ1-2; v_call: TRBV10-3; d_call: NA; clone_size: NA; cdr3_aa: CAISRHQSGYTF; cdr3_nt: TGTGCCATCAGTCGACATCAAAGCGGCTACACCTTC
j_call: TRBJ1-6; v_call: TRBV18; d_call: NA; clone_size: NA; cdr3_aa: CASSPRDNHSPLHF; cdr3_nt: TGTGCCAGCTCGCCCCGGGACAATCATTCACCCCTCCACTTT
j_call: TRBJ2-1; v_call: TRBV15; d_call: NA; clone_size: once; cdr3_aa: CATSRSFLSSYNEQFF; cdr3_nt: TGTGCCACCAGCAGAAGCTTTTTGAGCTCCTACAATGAGCAGTTCTTC
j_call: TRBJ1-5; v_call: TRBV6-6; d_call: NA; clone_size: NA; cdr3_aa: CASSPNLDAQPQHF; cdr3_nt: TGTGCCAGCAGCCCTAACCTAGACGCACAGCCCCAGCATTTT
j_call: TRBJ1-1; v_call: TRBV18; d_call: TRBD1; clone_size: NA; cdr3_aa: CASSPPSTGLGTEAFF; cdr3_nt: TGTGCCAGCTCACCACCCTCGACAGGGTTGGGCACTGAAGCTTTCTTT
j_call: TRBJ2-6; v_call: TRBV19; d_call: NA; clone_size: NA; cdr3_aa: CASSLRSSGANVLTF; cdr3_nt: TGTGCCAGTAGTCTCCGGAGCTCTGGGGCCAACGTCCTGACTTTC
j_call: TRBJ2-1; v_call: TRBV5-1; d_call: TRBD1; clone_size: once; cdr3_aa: CASSLRGQGASYNEQFF; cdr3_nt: TGCGCCAGCAGCTTGAGAGGACAGGGGGCTTCCTACAATGAGCAGTTCTTC
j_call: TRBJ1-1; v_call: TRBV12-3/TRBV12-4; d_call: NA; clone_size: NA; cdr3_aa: CASRDRRGSEAFF; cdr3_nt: TGTGCCAGCAGAGATCGTCGGGGGAGTGAAGCTTTCTTT
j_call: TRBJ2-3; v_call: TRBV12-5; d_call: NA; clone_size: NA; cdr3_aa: CASGLVRRGGSDTQYF; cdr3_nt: TGTGCTAGTGGTTTGGTGCGGCGGGGAGGATCAGATACGCAGTATTTT
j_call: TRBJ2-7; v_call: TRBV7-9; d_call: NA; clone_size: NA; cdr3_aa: CASSLGPGTGEQYF; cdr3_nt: TGTGCCAGCAGCTTAGGTCCGGGTACGGGGGAGCAGTACTTC
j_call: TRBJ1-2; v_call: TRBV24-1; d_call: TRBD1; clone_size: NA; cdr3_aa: CATSDPNGTGDGYGYTF; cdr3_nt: TGTGCCACCAGTGACCCAAATGGGACAGGAGATGGCTATGGCTACACCTTC
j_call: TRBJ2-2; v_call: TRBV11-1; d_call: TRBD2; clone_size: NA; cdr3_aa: CASSPGLAGTGELFF; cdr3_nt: TGTGCCAGCAGCCCTGGACTAGCGGGAACCGGGGAGCTGTTTTTT
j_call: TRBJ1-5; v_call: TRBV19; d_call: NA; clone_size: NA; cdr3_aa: CASTAGRDQPQHF; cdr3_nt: TGTGCCAGTACGGCGGGGAGAGATCAGCCCCAGCATTTT
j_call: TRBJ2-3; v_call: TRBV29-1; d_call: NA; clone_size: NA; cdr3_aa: CSVESGTDTQYF; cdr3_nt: TGCAGCGTTGAATCAGGGACAGATACGCAGTATTTT
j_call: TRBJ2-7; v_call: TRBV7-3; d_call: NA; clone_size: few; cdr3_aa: CASSTAGGPYEQYF; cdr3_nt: TGTGCCAGCAGCACCGCAGGGGGGCCCTACGAGCAGTACTTC
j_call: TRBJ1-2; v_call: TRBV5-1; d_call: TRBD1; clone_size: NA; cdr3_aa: CASSLDPGTGGGYGYTF; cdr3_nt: TGCGCCAGCAGCTTGGATCCCGGGACAGGGGGCGGCTATGGCTACACCTTC
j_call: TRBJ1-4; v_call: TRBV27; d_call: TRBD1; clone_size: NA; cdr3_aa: CASSHRGANEKLFF; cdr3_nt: TGTGCCAGCAGTCACAGGGGCGCTAATGAAAAACTGTTTTTT